The clone carrying this T cell receptor beta chain was seen ten or more times. Antigen unknown. This entry belongs to a study of tumor-infiltrating lymphocytes in primary liver carcinoma. General study results and limits: Tumors reached a significantly greater top-250-clone fraction than blood did (p = 0.039).

Making TCR beta cDNA involved around 500 ng total RNA and a constant-region primer. Researchers made the TCR beta libraries by running three nested multiplex PCR rounds with slightly modified ARM-PCR. Researchers ran the first two PCR rounds for approximately 10 cycles each with TRBV1-TRBV30 forward primers and a C-beta reverse primer. TCRdb fed the multiplex PCR reads into MiXCR, producing one record per CDR3 protein. Of 310,000 or so distinct CDR3 sequences listed, approximately 58% are singletons. The germline CDR1 and CDR2 sequences are SQVTM and ANQGSEA. J lost 7 bases, V lost 3 bases, and 9 bases had no gene match. This CDR3 is 15 amino acids long. Extraction also yielded germline DNA, while blood RNA was obtained from unsorted whole blood.

The sequence derives from a woman aged 25 to 39 with primary liver carcinoma and hepatitis B virus infection. Sequencing was done on a sample of peripheral blood. The chain couples TRBV29-1 to TRBJ2-2; TRBD1 matches 9 bases. Written as DNA, the CDR3 is TGCAGCGTTGAGAGCGCGGGGACAGGGTACGGGGAGCTGTTTTTT. Protein: CSVESAGTGYGELFF.